Presented here are 32 T cell receptor beta chains from one specimen sequenced in a study of a mutant IDH1 vaccine in newly diagnosed glioma. The table came from immunoSEQ multiplex PCR; TCRdb's copy has only in-frame clones and leaves some out. The sample has 30,000 to 45,000 clones, about 89% seen once; the top ten hold over 2.5%. Specified time point: week 5, during vaccination. Topical imiquimod accompanied each vaccine dose, which consisted of 300 ug of mutant IDH1 20-mer peptide. The antigens these receptors bind are not known. The sample here was PBMCs, taken from a glioma patient whose treatment included an IDH1 peptide vaccine. The receptors originated from a man aged 50 or older with glioma.

This clone was recorded only once. This chain joins TRBV29-1 and TRBJ1-5; TRBD1 is a possible D gene (5 bases). The CDR3 has 13 amino acids. Germline lookup yields CDR1 SQVTM and CDR2 ANQGSEA. V lost 3 bases, J lost 3 bases, and 9 bases lay in between. Written as DNA, the CDR3 is TGCAGCGTTGAGTGCAGGGACAATCAGCCCCAGCATTTT. As protein: CSVECRDNQPQHF.

This clone appeared a single time. The V and J genes are TRBV5-1 and TRBJ2-2; D unresolved. The length of the CDR3 is 13 residues. V lost 0 bases to trimming and J lost 7 bases, with 7 bases between them. Germline V gene lookup returns CDR1 SGHRS and CDR2 YFSETQ. As DNA, the CDR3 is TGCGCCAGCAGCTTGGATGGGTACGGGGAGCTGTTTTTT. This sequence encodes CASSLDGYGELFF.

The chain recombines TRBV6-5 with TRBJ1-5; 7 nucleotides match TRBD1. Germline CDR1 MNHEY, CDR2 SVGAGI. J gave up 0 bases and V 6 bases, and 5 bases lay outside the gene matches. The CDR3 loop spans 15 amino acids. The CDR3 DNA sequence: TGTGCCAGCAGACGTGGGACAGATAGCAATCAGCCCCAGCATTTT. Translated: CASRRGTDSNQPQHF.

The rearrangement links TRBV7-9 to TRBJ2-7, with D tentatively TRBD2 (5 bases). The V end was cut by 5 bases, the J end by 7 bases, with 15 bases between. Germline CDR1 reads SEHNR; CDR2 reads FQNEAQ (reference sequence). This CDR3 is 13 amino acids long. CDR3 sequence reads: CASSAGYGREQYF. The CDR3 DNA follows: TGTGCCAGCAGCGCAGGATATGGGAGAGAGCAGTACTTC.

The rearrangement links TRBV11-3 to TRBJ2-2, with D perhaps matching TRBD2 (5 bases). The CDR3 runs to 13 residues. Germline values: CDR1 SGHNT, CDR2 YENEEA. V lost 3 bases and J lost 6, with 8 bases in between. The CDR3 DNA sequence: TGTGCCAGCAGCTTTGAGGGAGCCGGGGAGCTGTTTTTT. Translated: CASSFEGAGELFF.

This sequence joins TRBV5-4 and TRBJ2-3, with TRBD2 identical over 8 bases. Germline CDR1 is SGHNT and CDR2 is YYREEE (reference sequence). The CDR3 loop spans 17 amino acids. J gave up 0 bases and V 0 bases, and 6 bases lay outside the gene matches. CDR3 in amino acids: CASSLAFSGASTDTQYF. CDR3 nucleotide sequence: TGTGCCAGCAGCTTGGCTTTTAGCGGGGCTAGCACAGATACGCAGTATTTT.

The chain recombines TRBV2 with TRBJ1-5; D remains unclear. This CDR3 is 15 amino acids long. Between the trimmed V and J ends, which lost 4 bases and 6 bases, there was a span of 16 bases. CDR1 SNHLY and CDR2 FYNNEI come from the germline V gene. The CDR3 DNA is TGTGCCAGCAGTGCGCAGGATTTTGATGGTCAGCCCCAGCATTTT. This translates into CASSAQDFDGQPQHF.

The chain couples TRBV7-9 to TRBJ2-7; TRBD1 agrees at 10 bases. CDR3 length: 15 residues. Losses at the gene ends were 8 bases for V and 5 bases for J; bases not matched to a gene: 12. CDR1 is SEHNR, CDR2 FQNEAQ, per germline (reference sequence). This chain's CDR3 is CASVLGTGALDEQYF. CDR3 DNA: TGTGCCAGCGTCCTTGGGACAGGGGCTCTCGACGAGCAGTACTTC.

The chain carries TRBV10-1 and TRBJ2-3; D ambiguous. Trimming took off 0 bases at V and 5 bases at J, with 6 bases between the two ends. Germline V gene data show CDR1 as WNHNN and CDR2 as SYGVQD (reference sequence). The CDR3 covers 13 residues. The DNA of the CDR3 is TGCGCCAGCAGTGAGTCGAACAAAGATACGCAGTATTTT. This gives the protein CASSESNKDTQYF.

The chain recombines TRBV14 with TRBJ2-7; perhaps TRBD2 as D (5 bases). Germline V lookup: CDR1 SGHDN, CDR2 FVKESK. This CDR3 is 13 amino acids long. V was shortened by 1 base and J by 6 bases, with 10 bases between the two germline ends. The DNA of the CDR3 is TGTGCCAGCAGCCAAGTGGTTGCGGGCGAGCAGTACTTC. It translates to CASSQVVAGEQYF.

In DNA, the CDR3 is TGTGCCAGCAGCTTTGGCACCGGGGAGCTGTTTTTT. This sequence encodes CASSFGTGELFF. The gene calls are TRBV11-3 and TRBJ2-2; D not resolved. Germline assignment: CDR1 SGHNT and CDR2 YENEEA. With 3 bases removed from V and 4 bases from J, the gap between germline ends came to 3 bases. The CDR3 has 12 amino acids.

This chain links TRBV5-1 with TRBJ2-7; a possible D gene is TRBD1 (5 bases). Looked up from germline, CDR1 is SGHRS and CDR2 is YFSETQ. Trimming cost V 4 bases and J 0 bases, with 17 bases left between them. CDR3 size: 16 residues. CDR3 region: CASSPFIRTNSYEQYF. Here the CDR3 DNA reads TGCGCCAGCAGCCCTTTTATTCGGACAAACTCCTACGAGCAGTACTTC.

The chain joins TRBV10-2 to TRBJ2-7, with TRBD2 as a possible D gene (7 bases). The CDR3 runs to 15 residues. Germline lookup yields CDR1 WSHSY and CDR2 SAAADI. Trimming removed 7 bases at V and 7 bases at J, with 23 bases between. In nucleotides, the CDR3 is TGCGCCAGCACCGGAAGTGGCGCCGGGGGGCGGGAGCAGTACTTC. This codes for CASTGSGAGGREQYF.

V is TRBV30 and J is TRBJ1-3, with D perhaps matching TRBD1 (5 bases). The V gene lost 0 bases and the J gene lost 4 bases, with 10 bases spanning the gap. CDR3 length: 14 amino acids. In germline, CDR1 is GTSNPN, CDR2 SVGIG (reference sequence). The CDR3 protein is CAWSVGTSGNTIYF. In DNA, the CDR3 is TGTGCCTGGAGTGTGGGGACGTCCGGAAACACCATATATTTT.

The chain uses TRBV30 and TRBJ1-4; a possible D gene is TRBD1 (5 bases). Trimming shortened V by 0 bases and J by 4 bases, and 12 bases separated the two germline ends. The germline CDR1 and CDR2 sequences are GTSNPN and SVGIG (reference sequence). This CDR3 spans 15 amino acids. CDR3 loop: CAWSVIDRSNEKLFF. The DNA for the CDR3 is TGTGCCTGGAGTGTGATTGACAGAAGTAATGAAAAACTGTTTTTT.

For this clone: Its ends do not fully match the called genes, so a read error is possible. V and J are TRBV7-9 and TRBJ2-1; D not certain. Germline V gives CDR1 SEHNR, CDR2 FQNEAQ (reference sequence). This CDR3 contains 12 residues. The CDR3 loop is CASSRSFNEQFF. The CDR3 DNA is TGTGCCAGCAGCCGATCCTTCAATGAGCAGTTCTTC.

This chain joins TRBV30 and TRBJ1-4; tentatively, D is TRBD1 (5 bases). This CDR3 has 17 residues. V shed 0 bases and J shed 3 bases, with 17 bases lying between them. Looked up from germline, CDR1 is GTSNPN and CDR2 is SVGIG (reference sequence). CDR3 nucleotides: TGTGCCTGGAGTGTATTAGTTTCCGGAGGGGCTAATGAAAAACTGTTTTTT. It is translated as CAWSVLVSGGANEKLFF.

The table lists this clone with a few counts. The chain uses TRBV12-5 and TRBJ1-1, with a tentative D call TRBD1 (6 bases). Germline V CDR1 and CDR2: LGHNT, FRNRAP. V was pared by 8 bases and J by 0 bases, with 13 bases between. The CDR3 sequence is 14 residues long. The CDR3 region is CASTTGTVNTEAFF. The CDR3 DNA reads as TGTGCTAGTACGACAGGTACGGTGAACACTGAAGCTTTCTTT.

V usage is TRBV11-3 and J usage is TRBJ1-2, with 7 positions matching TRBD1. Germline loops: CDR1 SGHNT, CDR2 YENEEA. The CDR3 runs 12 residues. Trimming at V came to 5 bases and at J to 6 bases, leaving 3 bases not matched to a gene. CDR3 DNA: TGTGCCAGCAGCCAGGGGGGGAATGGCTACACCTTC. This encodes CASSQGGNGYTF.

This sequence joins TRBV7-6 and TRBJ1-5; D gene unclear. From germline, CDR1 is SGHVS and CDR2 FNYEAQ. This CDR3 region has 16 residues. V dropped 6 bases and J dropped 0 bases, with 15 bases sitting between them. The CDR3, as DNA: TGTGCCAGCAGTTCCCAGCCGGGATCTAGCAATCAGCCCCAGCATTTT. It yields the protein CASSSQPGSSNQPQHF.

The chain uses TRBV10-3 and TRBJ2-7, with 12 bases matching TRBD1. Germline trimming cut 10 bases from V and 5 bases from J; bases unmatched to any gene: 12. Germline values: CDR1 ENHRY, CDR2 SYGVKD. The CDR3 has 15 amino acids. Here the CDR3 reads CATHGSGQGANEQYF. Written as DNA, the CDR3 is TGTGCCACACACGGGTCGGGACAGGGGGCTAACGAGCAGTACTTC.

V usage is TRBV29-1 and J usage is TRBJ1-5, with D possibly TRBD1 on 5 matching bases. The CDR3 totals 13 residues. V dropped 4 bases and J dropped 4 bases, with 11 bases sitting between them. The germline CDR1 and CDR2 sequences are SQVTM and ANQGSEA. CDR3 sequence reads: CSVGWGGNQPQHF. CDR3 bases: TGCAGCGTTGGATGGGGGGGGAATCAGCCCCAGCATTTT.

The chain combines TRBV7-6 with TRBJ1-5; D is uncertain. The V end was cut by 6 bases, the J end by 4 bases, with 16 bases between. Germline V lookup: CDR1 SGHVS, CDR2 FNYEAQ. This CDR3 has 15 residues. Written as DNA, the CDR3 is TGTGCCAGCAGAAGTTCGGCGGATGGGAATCAGCCCCAGCATTTT. It is translated as CASRSSADGNQPQHF.

This clone was recorded once. The rearrangement joins TRBV7-2 to TRBJ1-2; 8 nucleotides line up with TRBD1. CDR3 size: 14 residues. With 4 bases clipped from V and 2 bases from J, the junction kept 3 bases outside the gene matches. Germline assignment: CDR1 SGHTA and CDR2 FQGNSA. This chain's CDR3 is CASSWGQANYGYTF. CDR3 in DNA: TGTGCCAGCAGCTGGGGACAGGCAAACTATGGCTACACCTTC.

This clone was seen a single time. The chain is built from TRBV9 and TRBJ1-1; 7 nucleotides align to TRBD1. The CDR3 is 14 amino acids. In germline, CDR1 is SGDLS, CDR2 YYNGEE. The V gene end was trimmed by 0 bases and the J gene end by 5 bases; junction bases not matched to a gene: 4. This CDR3 reads CASSVAYRGTEAFF. CDR3 DNA sequence: TGTGCCAGCAGCGTAGCGTACAGGGGAACTGAAGCTTTCTTT.

CDR3 nucleotides: TGTGCCAGCAGCTTGACAGCTCTAACGTATAGCAATCAGCCCCAGCATTTT. Its translation: CASSLTALTYSNQPQHF. The V gene is TRBV5-8, the J gene TRBJ1-5; D unresolved. The V end lost 1 base, the J end lost 0 bases, and 14 bases lay between the germline ends. The CDR3 spans 17 residues. Germline V gene sequence: CDR1 SGHTS, CDR2 YDEGEE.

CDR3: CASSLGGGAGVPSYNEQFF. The CDR3, as DNA: TGTGCCAGCAGCTTAGGGGGAGGAGCGGGGGTCCCTTCCTACAATGAGCAGTTCTTC. The V gene is TRBV11-2, the J gene TRBJ2-1; 8 positions match TRBD2. Trimming at V came to 1 base and at J to 1 base, leaving 12 bases not matched to a gene. The CDR3 has 19 residues. Germline assignment: CDR1 SGHAT and CDR2 FQNNGV.

V is TRBV19 and J is TRBJ2-1; 10 nucleotides match TRBD1. The ends lost 5 bases at V and 2 bases at J; junction bases unmatched: 9. The germline CDR1 and CDR2 sequences are LNHDA and SQIVND (reference sequence). The CDR3 runs 17 residues. The CDR3 coding sequence is TGTGCCAGTAGTTGGACAGGGGGGGCCGGAACCTACAATGAGCAGTTCTTC. This encodes CASSWTGGAGTYNEQFF.

This chain uses TRBV29-1 with TRBJ1-2; possibly TRBD1 for D (5 bases). This CDR3 contains 12 residues. With 3 bases removed from V and 6 bases from J, the gap between germline ends came to 11 bases. CDR1 SQVTM and CDR2 ANQGSEA come from the germline V gene. In DNA form, the CDR3 reads TGCAGCGTTGACGAGGGGCGGGATGGCTACACCTTC. It is translated as CSVDEGRDGYTF.

The rearrangement links TRBV25-1 to TRBJ1-3; D call uncertain. Between the trimmed V and J ends, which lost 3 bases and 1 base, there was a span of 7 bases. Germline V gene lookup returns CDR1 MGHDK and CDR2 SYGVNS. The CDR3 has 14 residues. The DNA of the CDR3 is TGTGCCAGCAGTGATCAAGGGTCTGGAAACACCATATATTTT. It is translated as CASSDQGSGNTIYF.

The chain has TRBV10-3 and TRBJ2-7; D is possibly TRBD2 (7 bases). Germline-derived CDR1 and CDR2 are ENHRY and SYGVKD. CDR3 length equals 15 residues. The germline V and J ends were trimmed by 3 bases and 3 bases, with 15 bases remaining between them. CDR3 in amino acids: CAISDGGGGGYEQYF. The CDR3 DNA is TGTGCCATCAGTGATGGGGGAGGGGGGGGCTACGAGCAGTACTTC.

V usage is TRBV30 and J usage is TRBJ1-4; a possible D gene is TRBD1 (6 bases). Germline V CDR1 and CDR2: GTSNPN, SVGIG (reference sequence). CDR3 size: 14 residues. Trimming pared 4 bases from V and 6 bases from J, leaving 15 bases between. The CDR3 DNA reads as TGTGCCTGGAACCCCGGGGCAGGGGATGAAAAACTGTTTTTT. Its translation is CAWNPGAGDEKLFF.